This T cell receptor (beta chain) came from a study of regulatory T cells in long-lasting Graves disease. Time point indicated: persistent/refractory GD, antithyroid drugs over 5 years with positive TRAb. PBMCs provided the RNA from which the TCR library was made. Graves' disease diagnosis relied on American Thyroid Association guidelines. Trimming took 7 bases from V and 1 from J, leaving 11 bases between them. Germline CDR1 reads LNHDA; CDR2 reads SQIVND (reference sequence). This CDR3 has 14 residues. Points on this clonotype: Its antigen is undetermined.

Library construction for TCR beta used iRepertoire HTBI primers and Arm-PCR of CDR3 regions. TCRdb reprocessed the multiplex PCR reads via MiXCR and lists one record per CDR3 protein. Of 400,000 to 450,000 distinct CDR3 sequences in the sample, roughly a quarter are singletons; the top ten hold around 26%. Overall study findings and caveats: Accuracy could have been hurt by small sample size.

This chain links TRBV19 with TRBJ1-5; no definite D call. This sequence was found in a female donor with Graves disease. This specimen consisted of peripheral blood mononuclear cells (PBMCs), obtained when the disease was refractory, from a patient treated with antithyroid drugs. CDR3 protein: CASTSFGSNQPQHF. The CDR3 nucleotides read TGTGCCAGTACGTCCTTTGGAAGCAATCAGCCCCAGCATTTT. The variable domain in full, completed from reference TRBV19 and TRBJ1-5, reads DGGITQSPKYLFRKEGQNVTLSCEQNLNHDAMYWYRQDPGQGLRLIYYSQIVNDFQKGDIAEGYSVSREKKESFPLTVTSAQKNPTAFYLCASTSFGSNQPQHFGDGTRLSIL.